These T cell receptor beta chains were read from a single sample in a study of low-dose radiotherapy and immunotherapy resistance in tumors. From the reads, TCRdb called clonotypes with MiXCR, one entry per CDR3 protein. The repertoire has roughly 50,000 distinct CDR3 sequences, around a third of them found once; the top ten carry roughly 8.2%. Here the sequenced sample was PBMCs, taken after low-dose radiotherapy plus immunotherapy. The receptor set was obtained from a male donor with rectosigmoid adenocarcinoma. CDR3s include the opening cysteine and the closing phenylalanine or tryptophan. The D gene is left open where the match is weak. Not all rows give a size; the values are once, few, many and, for expanded clones, a class.

d_call j_call clone_size v_call cdr3_aa cdr3_nt
. TRBJ2-7 . TRBV28 CASSPAGFRYEQYF TGTGCCAGCAGTCCCGCGGGGTTTCGGTACGAGCAGTACTTC
. TRBJ1-6 . TRBV4-1 CASSQSLRGHSSYNSPLHF TGCGCCAGCAGCCAGTCCCTTAGGGGACATAGCTCCTATAATTCACCCCTCCACTTT
TRBD2 TRBJ2-6 many TRBV20-1 CSARAYIAGVSGANVLTF TGCAGTGCTAGAGCCTATATAGCGGGAGTATCTGGGGCCAACGTCCTGACTTTC
TRBD2 TRBJ2-3 many TRBV4-2 CASSQGREADTQYF TGTGCCAGCAGCCAAGGGCGGGAGGCAGATACGCAGTATTTT
TRBD1 TRBJ1-2 . TRBV6-6 CASSDRGGFGYTF TGTGCCAGCAGCGACAGGGGGGGATTTGGCTACACCTTC
. TRBJ1-4 many TRBV6-5 CASSPGTLNEKLFF TGTGCCAGCAGCCCAGGGACCCTTAATGAAAAACTGTTTTTT
TRBD1 TRBJ1-5 . TRBV2 CASSTFGQGEGHQPQHF TGTGCCAGCAGTACCTTCGGACAGGGAGAAGGGCATCAGCCCCAGCATTTT
. TRBJ1-5 . TRBV28 CASRWGGSNQPQHF TGTGCCAGCAGGTGGGGAGGGAGCAATCAGCCCCAGCATTTT
TRBD2 TRBJ2-1 few TRBV18 CASSPNAGGPREQFF TGTGCCAGCTCACCAAATGCGGGAGGGCCCCGGGAGCAGTTCTTC
TRBD2 TRBJ2-2 many TRBV9 CASSVVSGGTGELFF TGTGCCAGCAGCGTAGTTAGCGGGGGGACCGGGGAGCTGTTTTTT
TRBD1 TRBJ1-5 few TRBV7-2 CASSLEHSWDRPNQPQHF TGTGCCAGCAGCTTAGAGCATAGCTGGGACAGACCCAATCAGCCCCAGCATTTT
. TRBJ1-1 many TRBV7-2 CASSSQTVNTEAFF TGTGCCAGCAGCTCCCAGACAGTTAACACTGAAGCTTTCTTT
. TRBJ2-3 many TRBV15 CATSREENTDTQYF TGTGCCACCAGCAGAGAGGAGAACACAGATACGCAGTATTTT
TRBD1 TRBJ2-1 many TRBV9 CASSVWGTGLNEQFF TGTGCCAGCAGCGTATGGGGGACAGGCCTCAATGAGCAGTTCTTC
TRBD2 TRBJ2-2 . TRBV7-8 CASSLTSGGTGELFF TGTGCCAGCAGCCTGACTAGCGGGGGTACCGGGGAGCTGTTTTTT
TRBD2 TRBJ2-5 . TRBV28 CASNNILDSGEQETQYF TGTGCCAGCAATAACATATTAGATAGCGGGGAGCAAGAGACCCAGTACTTC
. TRBJ2-2 many TRBV19 CATGPQSELFF TGTGCCACGGGGCCCCAGAGTGAGCTGTTTTTT
. TRBJ2-1 many TRBV18 CASSRGIEGGLYEQFF TGTGCCAGCTCACGGGGGATTGAGGGAGGTCTCTATGAGCAGTTCTTC
. TRBJ2-5 few TRBV19 CASSPGAYHQETQYF TGTGCCAGTAGTCCCGGGGCCTACCACCAAGAGACCCAGTACTTC
TRBD2 TRBJ2-3 many TRBV6-6 CASSLGLAGGPDTQYF TGTGCCAGCAGTCTCGGACTAGCGGGGGGGCCGGATACGCAGTATTTT